Below, 17 T cell receptor beta chains from the same sample are listed, as sequenced in a study of T cell changes during pregnancy in multiple sclerosis. TCRdb keeps only in-frame clones here, not all; method: immunoSEQ multiplex PCR. The sample comprises under 80,000 clones, 80% to 95% of which are singletons, and 3.5% to 4.5% rests with the top ten. The material was peripheral blood, obtained after pregnancy. The source of these receptors is a female donor in good health, enrolled as a control in a pregnancy study.

V is TRBV19 and J is TRBJ2-7; the match to TRBD1 covers 8 bases. V lost 3 bases to trimming and J lost 1 base; unmatched junction nucleotides: 8. This CDR3 comprises 16 residues. CDR1 is LNHDA, CDR2 SQIVND, per germline (reference sequence). The CDR3 spells CASSIRAGTGSYEQYF. The CDR3 coding sequence is TGTGCCAGTAGTATCCGGGCGGGGACAGGATCCTACGAGCAGTACTTC.

DNA of the CDR3: TGCGCCAGCACCCTGGGGGTGAGTAGCGGGACCCACGAGCAGTACTTC. Amino acids: CASTLGVSSGTHEQYF. The V gene is TRBV5-1, the J gene TRBJ2-7; 8 nucleotides agree with TRBD2. This CDR3 is 16 amino acids long. Germline trimming cut 6 bases from V and 5 bases from J; bases unmatched to any gene: 16. Germline V gene sequence: CDR1 SGHRS, CDR2 YFSETQ. Full variable domain (rest looked up from reference TRBV5-1 and TRBJ2-7): KAGVTQTPRYLIKTRGQQVTLSCSPISGHRSVSWYQQTPGQGLQFLFEYFSETQRNKGNFPGRFSGRQFSNSRSEMNVSTLELGDSALYLCASTLGVSSGTHEQYFGPGTRLTVT.

V is TRBV7-3 and J is TRBJ2-1, with 7 positions matching TRBD2. J lost 5 bases, V lost 6 bases, and 13 bases had no gene match. Germline CDR1 SGHTA, CDR2 FQGTGA. The CDR3 consists of 16 residues. CDR3 nucleotide sequence: TGTGCCAGCAGTTCTTATGGGTCTAGCGGCGACAATGAGCAGTTCTTC. Amino acids: CASSSYGSSGDNEQFF.

The chain employs TRBV5-1 and TRBJ2-1; TRBD1 matches 7 bases. After removal of 1 base from V and 6 bases from J, the junction contained 1 base not matched to a gene. Per germline, CDR1 SGHRS and CDR2 YFSETQ. The CDR3 totals 13 residues. CDR3 amino acids: CASSLNRGNEQFF. Here the CDR3 DNA reads TGCGCCAGCAGCTTGAACAGGGGCAATGAGCAGTTCTTC.

The chain is built from TRBV5-4 and TRBJ2-2; 8 nucleotides match TRBD1. Germline trimming cut 2 bases from V and 0 bases from J; bases unmatched to any gene: 3. The CDR3 has 16 amino acids. CDR1 is SGHNT and CDR2 is YYREEE in the germline V gene (reference sequence). For the CDR3, the DNA is TGTGCCAGCAGCTTAGGACAGGGAGCGAACACCGGGGAGCTGTTTTTT. Translating it yields CASSLGQGANTGELFF.

This clone was counted a single time. The chain combines TRBV11-3 with TRBJ2-1; weak D call: TRBD2 (6 bases). Germline V gives CDR1 SGHNT, CDR2 YENEEA. The CDR3 is made up of 16 amino acids. V gave up 5 bases and J gave up 3 bases, with 17 bases separating them. The CDR3 protein is CASSPGGGDGYNEQFF. In DNA, the CDR3 is TGTGCCAGCAGCCCCGGTGGCGGGGACGGCTACAATGAGCAGTTCTTC. The complete variable domain, with remaining parts taken from reference TRBV11-3 and TRBJ2-1, reads EAGVVQSPRYKIIEKKQPVAFWCNPISGHNTLYWYLQNLGQGPELLIRYENEEAVDDSQLPKDRFSAERLKGVDSTLKIQPAELGDSAVYLCASSPGGGDGYNEQFFGPGTRLTVL.

CDR3 DNA: TGTGCCAGCCACCTAGCGGGGCGTGAGACCCAGTACTTC. It translates to CASHLAGRETQYF. V gene TRBV6-5 combines with J gene TRBJ2-5; 9 nucleotides line up with TRBD2. This CDR3 contains 13 residues. Trimming cost V 8 bases and J 5 bases; bases outside gene matches: 6. The germline V gene encodes CDR1 MNHEY and CDR2 SVGAGI.

V and J are TRBV10-3 and TRBJ2-3; 12 bases match TRBD1. Germline CDR1 and CDR2: ENHRY and SYGVKD. V shed 7 bases and J 5 bases; nucleotides not matched to a gene: 7. The CDR3 is made up of 15 amino acids. Here the CDR3 reads CAIMRGQGAEDTQYF. The CDR3 DNA is TGTGCCATCATGAGGGGACAGGGGGCCGAAGATACGCAGTATTTT.

The chain joins TRBV7-9 to TRBJ1-6; perhaps TRBD1 as D (6 bases). Trimming took off 8 bases at V and 3 bases at J, with 17 bases between the two ends. The CDR3 has 16 residues. Germline values: CDR1 SEHNR, CDR2 FQNEAQ (reference sequence). DNA of the CDR3: TGTGCCAGCTCGACCCCGGGACACCACTATAATTCACCCCTCCACTTT. This sequence encodes CASSTPGHHYNSPLHF.

V and J are TRBV15 and TRBJ2-5; TRBD1 agrees at 8 bases. In germline, CDR1 is LNHNV, CDR2 YYDKDF (reference sequence). This CDR3 spans 14 amino acids. The ends lost 4 bases at V and 5 bases at J; junction bases unmatched: 6. CDR3 nucleotide sequence: TGTGCCACCAGCACTGCAGGGGGCTTTGAGACCCAGTACTTC. It encodes CATSTAGGFETQYF.

This clone showed up many times. This chain uses TRBV4-2 with TRBJ1-4, with D possibly being TRBD1 (5 bases). Trimming stripped 0 bases from V and 8 bases from J, with 16 bases between. The CDR3 covers 16 residues. CDR1 and CDR2 (germline): LGHNA, YNFKEQ. The CDR3 region is CASSQDFGRDQEKLFF. The CDR3 nucleotides read TGTGCCAGCAGCCAAGATTTTGGCAGGGATCAAGAAAAACTGTTTTTT.

This sequence joins TRBV11-2 and TRBJ2-3, with 7 bases lining up with TRBD1. The CDR3 covers 16 residues. V was clipped by 4 bases and J by 3 bases; unmatched bases: 10. Germline CDR1 and CDR2: SGHAT and FQNNGV. CDR3: CASSSRRDSVTDTQYF. The CDR3 coding sequence is TGTGCCAGCAGCTCTCGCCGGGACAGTGTAACAGATACGCAGTATTTT.

The chain has TRBV4-1 and TRBJ2-1, with a tentative D call TRBD2 (6 bases). There are 17 residues in the CDR3. CDR1 and CDR2 (germline): MGHRA, YSYEKL. Deletions cut 0 bases from V and 0 bases from J, with 12 bases between. Here the CDR3 reads CASSQDSGSASYNEQFF. CDR3 nucleotide sequence: TGCGCCAGCAGCCAAGATAGCGGCAGTGCCTCCTACAATGAGCAGTTCTTC.

Here the CDR3 DNA reads TGTGCCAGCAGCTTTAAGGGAGGGGCCTACGAGCAGTACTTC. This translates into CASSFKGGAYEQYF. The V call is TRBV7-2, the J call TRBJ2-7; 7 nucleotides match TRBD2. The length of the CDR3 is 14 residues. Germline loops: CDR1 SGHTA, CDR2 FQGNSA. After removal of 3 bases from V and 2 bases from J, the junction contained 4 bases not matched to a gene. The whole variable domain, remainder taken from reference TRBV7-2 and TRBJ2-7, is GAGVSQSPSNKVTEKGKDVELRCDPISGHTALYWYRQSLGQGLEFLIYFQGNSAPDKSGLPSDRFSAERTGGSVSTLTIQRTQQEDSAVYLCASSFKGGAYEQYFGPGTRLTVT.

The chain links TRBV5-1 to TRBJ2-4; 11 nucleotides agree with TRBD2. V dropped 1 base and J dropped 0; count of bases not matched to a gene: 6. Germline V gene sequence: CDR1 SGHRS, CDR2 YFSETQ. CDR3 length: 18 residues. The CDR3 sequence is CASSLLLAGASAKNIQYF. As DNA, the CDR3 is TGCGCCAGCAGCTTGTTACTAGCGGGAGCCTCAGCCAAAAACATTCAGTACTTC.

The V call is TRBV5-1, the J call TRBJ2-1; TRBD1 aligns across 7 bases. The germline gives CDR1 SGHRS, CDR2 YFSETQ. The CDR3 covers 15 residues. The V gene end was trimmed by 2 bases and the J gene end by 6 bases; junction bases not matched to a gene: 8. The CDR3: CASSFYKAGGNEQFF. The CDR3 nucleotides read TGCGCCAGCAGCTTTTATAAGGCAGGGGGCAATGAGCAGTTCTTC.

This clone was recorded only once. The CDR3 here is CASSFGEGEAFF. As DNA, the CDR3 is TGTGCCAGCAGCTTCGGGGAGGGTGAAGCTTTCTTT. V is TRBV28 and J is TRBJ1-1; D unresolved. Trimming took 6 bases from V and 7 from J, leaving 12 bases between them. Germline V gene data show CDR1 as MDHEN and CDR2 as SYDVKM. The CDR3 runs 12 residues.